The rows below give T cell receptor beta chains drawn from one sample of a study of metastatic and nonmetastatic thyroid tumors. TCRdb reanalyzed the PCR reads via MiXCR. The data show fewer than 40,000 clones, about a sixth seen once. Source material: blood. These receptors were taken from a female donor with papillary thyroid cancer or a benign thyroid nodule (not recorded which). Some clones in this sample may be carry-over from other donors' samples. Both conserved end residues are part of each CDR3. Each record gives: clone size, J gene, D gene, V gene, CDR3 protein, CDR3 DNA. D genes are given only for firm matches. Rows may omit the clone size; those that give it use once, few, many or a size class.

clone size: many; J gene: TRBJ1-2; D gene: .; V gene: TRBV20-1; CDR3 protein: CSARYRSVDYTF; CDR3 DNA: TGCAGTGCTAGGTACAGGTCTGTTGACTACACCTTC
clone size: many; J gene: TRBJ2-2; D gene: TRBD2; V gene: TRBV18; CDR3 protein: CASSPPRRERGGELFF; CDR3 DNA: TGTGCCAGCTCACCACCTCGGCGGGAGCGAGGCGGGGAGCTGTTTTTT
clone size: .; J gene: TRBJ2-7; D gene: TRBD1; V gene: TRBV6-1; CDR3 protein: CASSAWDSRDEHYF; CDR3 DNA: TGTGCCAGCAGTGCCTGGGACAGTCGTGACGAGCATTACTTC
clone size: many; J gene: TRBJ1-1; D gene: .; V gene: TRBV27; CDR3 protein: CASAPRKGGLAEAFF; CDR3 DNA: TGTGCCAGCGCACCCAGGAAAGGGGGACTCGCTGAAGCTTTCTTT
clone size: many; J gene: TRBJ2-6; D gene: TRBD1; V gene: TRBV28; CDR3 protein: CASSPWTGGSSGANVLTF; CDR3 DNA: TGTGCCAGCAGTCCTTGGACAGGAGGTTCCTCTGGGGCCAACGTCCTGACTTTC
clone size: many; J gene: TRBJ2-7; D gene: TRBD2; V gene: TRBV2; CDR3 protein: CASRETSGSDEQYF; CDR3 DNA: TGTGCCAGCAGGGAGACTAGCGGGAGCGACGAGCAGTACTTC
clone size: .; J gene: TRBJ2-7; D gene: .; V gene: TRBV4-1; CDR3 protein: CASSQVPQSPYGQYF; CDR3 DNA: TGCGCCAGCAGCCAAGTGCCACAGTCTCCTTATGGGCAGTACTTC
clone size: many; J gene: TRBJ2-7; D gene: .; V gene: TRBV3-1; CDR3 protein: CASSQVKVPSGFEQYF; CDR3 DNA: TGTGCCAGCAGCCAAGTTAAAGTTCCCTCCGGCTTCGAGCAGTACTTC
clone size: many; J gene: TRBJ2-7; D gene: .; V gene: TRBV5-6; CDR3 protein: CASSLMGVGKYEQYF; CDR3 DNA: TGTGCCAGCAGCTTAATGGGGGTCGGAAAGTACGAGCAGTACTTC
clone size: few; J gene: TRBJ2-2; D gene: TRBD2; V gene: TRBV6-1; CDR3 protein: CASSGLAGVGTWELFF; CDR3 DNA: TGTGCCAGCAGTGGCCTAGCGGGAGTGGGCACTTGGGAGCTGTTTTTT
clone size: .; J gene: TRBJ2-1; D gene: .; V gene: TRBV28; CDR3 protein: CASRINARYSYNDQFF; CDR3 DNA: TGTGCCAGCAGAATAAATGCCCGGTACTCCTACAATGATCAGTTCTTC
clone size: many; J gene: TRBJ2-1; D gene: .; V gene: TRBV2; CDR3 protein: CASKEEGSLHEQFF; CDR3 DNA: TGTGCCAGCAAAGAAGAGGGTAGCCTGCATGAGCAGTTCTTC
clone size: many; J gene: TRBJ2-2; D gene: TRBD2; V gene: TRBV19; CDR3 protein: CASIVPSGENTGELFF; CDR3 DNA: TGTGCCAGTATAGTCCCTAGCGGGGAGAACACCGGGGAGCTGTTTTTT
clone size: many; J gene: TRBJ2-3; D gene: .; V gene: TRBV5-1; CDR3 protein: CASSPSRGFSTDTQYF; CDR3 DNA: TGCGCCAGCAGCCCAAGCCGGGGCTTCAGCACAGATACGCAGTATTTT
clone size: many; J gene: TRBJ2-5; D gene: TRBD2; V gene: TRBV27; CDR3 protein: CASSPLGGWETQYF; CDR3 DNA: TGTGCCAGCAGTCCCCTGGGGGGGTGGGAGACCCAGTACTTC
clone size: .; J gene: TRBJ2-1; D gene: TRBD1; V gene: TRBV15; CDR3 protein: CTTSGFRDSSYNEQFF; CDR3 DNA: TGTACCACCAGCGGATTCCGGGACAGCTCCTACAATGAGCAGTTCTTC
clone size: many; J gene: TRBJ2-1; D gene: TRBD2; V gene: TRBV4-2; CDR3 protein: CASSQDLREGYNEQFF; CDR3 DNA: TGTGCCAGCAGCCAAGATCTTCGGGAGGGGTACAATGAGCAGTTCTTC
clone size: many; J gene: TRBJ2-7; D gene: TRBD1; V gene: TRBV6-5; CDR3 protein: CASSYSGTGGEQYF; CDR3 DNA: TGTGCCAGCAGTTACTCTGGGACAGGGGGCGAGCAGTACTTC
clone size: many; J gene: TRBJ2-3; D gene: .; V gene: TRBV4-2; CDR3 protein: CASSQAKGTQYF; CDR3 DNA: TGTGCCAGCAGCCAAGCTAAAGGTACGCAGTATTTT
clone size: many; J gene: TRBJ1-5; D gene: TRBD1; V gene: TRBV19; CDR3 protein: CASSIRTGGQPQHF; CDR3 DNA: TGTGCCAGTAGTATAAGGACAGGGGGTCAGCCCCAGCATTTT
clone size: many; J gene: TRBJ2-5; D gene: TRBD2; V gene: TRBV20-1; CDR3 protein: CSASVPSGEETQYF; CDR3 DNA: TGCAGTGCTAGCGTGCCTAGCGGAGAAGAGACCCAGTACTTC
clone size: many; J gene: TRBJ1-2; D gene: .; V gene: TRBV28; CDR3 protein: CATSGKEGGNYGYTF; CDR3 DNA: TGTGCCACGTCGGGGAAGGAGGGGGGAAACTATGGCTACACCTTC